The 12 T cell receptor beta chains listed next were all sequenced from one sample in a study of cytomegalovirus exposure and HLA in healthy donors. Primers: 60 Vbeta forward and 13 Jbeta reverse. The assay was immunoSEQ multiplex PCR, and TCRdb's table has in-frame clones only and misses some. Of approximately 130,000 clones listed, 76% are singletons. Sample: PBMCs. These receptors came from a female donor in good health and CMV-seropositive.

This clone was seen only once. The rearrangement links TRBV7-2 to TRBJ2-7; TRBD2 aligns across 8 bases. Germline lookup yields CDR1 SGHTA and CDR2 FQGNSA. The CDR3 loop spans 15 amino acids. J gave up 0 bases and V 1 base, and 2 bases lay outside the gene matches. The chain's CDR3 is CASSLGSGSSYEQYF. CDR3 in DNA: TGTGCCAGCAGCTTAGGGAGCGGGAGCTCCTACGAGCAGTACTTC.

This clone has more than one count but fewer than ten. The chain joins TRBV14 to TRBJ1-4; tentatively, D is TRBD1 (6 bases). This CDR3 is 14 amino acids long. Deletions cut 3 bases from V and 4 bases from J, with 9 bases between. Germline assignment: CDR1 SGHDN and CDR2 FVKESK. CDR3 DNA sequence: TGTGCCAGCAGCCAGACAGGCCATAATGAAAAACTGTTTTTT. Protein: CASSQTGHNEKLFF.

This clone has only a few counts. The chain uses TRBV6-5 and TRBJ1-2; D possibly corresponds to TRBD1 (6 bases). The CDR3 spans 16 residues. Trimming cost V 2 bases and J 7 bases, with 20 bases left between them. CDR1 is MNHEY, CDR2 SVGAGI, per germline. The CDR3 region is CASSYGGARTFSGYTF. CDR3 coding DNA: TGTGCCAGCAGTTACGGGGGGGCGCGGACGTTTTCTGGCTACACCTTC.

The chain recombines TRBV5-1 with TRBJ2-7, with 7 nucleotides matching TRBD2. The CDR3 is 15 residues long. Per germline, CDR1 SGHRS and CDR2 YFSETQ. The ends lost 4 bases at V and 3 bases at J; junction bases unmatched: 10. CDR3 in amino acids: CASSLRDYRDYEQYF. The DNA of the CDR3 is TGCGCCAGCAGCCTCCGGGACTACCGGGACTACGAGCAGTACTTC. The complete variable domain, with remaining parts taken from reference TRBV5-1 and TRBJ2-7, reads KAGVTQTPRYLIKTRGQQVTLSCSPISGHRSVSWYQQTPGQGLQFLFEYFSETQRNKGNFPGRFSGRQFSNSRSEMNVSTLELGDSALYLCASSLRDYRDYEQYFGPGTRLTVT.

In its sample, this clone was seen once. The chain uses TRBV5-1 and TRBJ2-7, with D maybe TRBD1 (6 bases). CDR1 and CDR2 from the germline V gene are SGHRS and YFSETQ. The V gene lost 4 bases and the J gene lost 2 bases, with 10 bases spanning the gap. This CDR3 has 13 residues. The CDR3, as DNA: TGCGCCAGCAGCGAGGACAGCACCTACGAGCAGTACTTC. Its translation is CASSEDSTYEQYF.

This clone was detected a few times. The chain recombines TRBV27 with TRBJ1-1; 10 bases line up with TRBD1. The CDR3 is 13 residues long. With 6 bases clipped from V and 7 bases from J, the junction kept 5 bases outside the gene matches. Per the germline V gene, CDR1 is MNHEY and CDR2 is SMNVEV (reference sequence). CDR3: CASRGQGLSEAFF. The CDR3, as DNA: TGTGCCAGCAGGGGACAGGGGTTGAGTGAAGCTTTCTTT.

V and J are TRBV5-1 and TRBJ2-7, with 8 bases fitting TRBD1. CDR3 length: 14 amino acids. Germline CDR1 and CDR2: SGHRS and YFSETQ. Unmatched junction bases numbered 6, after V lost 4 bases and J lost 3 bases. The CDR3, as DNA: TGCGCCAGCAGCAAGGGACAGGCTAACTACGAGCAGTACTTC. Translation gives CASSKGQANYEQYF.

J is TRBJ1-1 and V is TRBV13; D ambiguous. The CDR3 is 14 residues long. Germline CDR1 reads PRHDT; CDR2 reads FYEKMQ (reference sequence). V gave up 5 bases and J gave up 4 bases, with 14 bases separating them. As DNA, the CDR3 is TGTGCCAGCAGCCCTCGTGGGGAGGGCACTGAAGCTTTCTTT. Its translation: CASSPRGEGTEAFF.

This sequence joins TRBV18 and TRBJ2-2; D remains ambiguous. The CDR3 consists of 12 residues. The V end lost 3 bases, the J end lost 6 bases, and 5 bases lay between the germline ends. Germline CDR1 and CDR2: KGHSH and LQKENI. The CDR3, as DNA: TGTGCCAGCTCACCGGCGGCCGGGGAGCTGTTTTTT. Its translation: CASSPAAGELFF.

J is TRBJ2-5 and V is TRBV4-1, with D perhaps matching TRBD2 (6 bases). Trimming cost V 1 base and J 1 base, with 16 bases left between them. Germline CDR1 and CDR2: MGHRA and YSYEKL. The CDR3 runs to 17 residues. In nucleotides, the CDR3 is TGCGCCAGCAGCCAAGCGGGAGTTCGGGGGACCCAAGAGACCCAGTACTTC. Protein: CASSQAGVRGTQETQYF.

The V call is TRBV13, the J call TRBJ2-6; 7 bases fit TRBD1. Germline V gives CDR1 PRHDT, CDR2 FYEKMQ (reference sequence). J was trimmed by 0 bases and V by 6 bases; bases with no gene match: 2. CDR3 length equals 15 residues. The CDR3 here is CASRDRSSGANVLTF. Here the CDR3 DNA reads TGTGCCAGCAGGGACAGGAGCTCTGGGGCCAACGTCCTGACTTTC. Looking up the rest from reference TRBV13 and TRBJ2-6 gives the full variable domain: AAGVIQSPRHLIKEKRETATLKCYPIPRHDTVYWYQQGPGQDPQFLISFYEKMQSDKGSIPDRFSAQQFSDYHSELNMSSLELGDSALYFCASRDRSSGANVLTFGAGSRLTVL.

V gene TRBV5-1 combines with J gene TRBJ2-7; D call uncertain. Germline CDR1 SGHRS, CDR2 YFSETQ. This CDR3 contains 12 residues. Trimming cost V 0 bases and J 6 bases, with 7 bases left between them. Written as DNA, the CDR3 is TGCGCCAGCAGCTTGGCGGGTTTCGAGCAGTACTTC. As protein: CASSLAGFEQYF.